This TCR beta chain was captured by sequencing in a study of blood T cell repertoires in COVID-19. Looking at the study overall: Donors in the United States, Italy and Spain gave samples during acute or convalescent COVID-19. PBMCs, B-cell-depleted T cells, or T cells were the source of the cDNA or gDNA that made up the material.

The CDR3 runs 12 residues. J lost 9 bases, V lost 5 bases, and 5 bases had no gene match. Germline assignment: CDR1 LNHDA and CDR2 SQIVND (reference sequence). In the authors' workflow: Nucleated cell number was recorded as an estimate derived from reference gene primer amplification. Method: immunoSEQ multiplex PCR; TCRdb's copy keeps in-frame clones and lacks some. That table supplies the V and J calls and clone size; D and trimming were determined from the DNA. The table lists 55,000 to 85,000 clones, roughly 80% of them singletons, with around 0.83% in the top ten. The TCR was taken from a woman in her seventies with acute or convalescent COVID-19. The J gene is TRBJ1-2, the V gene TRBV19; 8 positions agree with TRBD1. Material for sequencing was peripheral blood. The CDR3 coding sequence is TGTGCCAGTAGTGCCAGACAGGGGAGCTACACCTTC. Residues: CASSARQGSYTF.